Shown below are 21 T cell receptor beta chains from a single sample sequenced in a study of blood T cells in healthy people across ages. Combining a sample-barcoded 5' primer with a J-beta primer mix, a second PCR ran for roughly 7 to 12 cycles. TCRdb re-called the 5' RACE reads with MiXCR, one entry per CDR3 protein. The sample has around 900,000 distinct CDR3 sequences, around 54% seen once; the top ten hold about a fifth. The material sequenced was blood. The receptors come from a woman aged 55-69 years in good health.

The chain joins TRBV28 to TRBJ2-2; TRBD2 matches 12 bases. The V gene end was trimmed by 6 bases and the J gene end by 5 bases; junction bases not matched to a gene: 4. CDR1 MDHEN and CDR2 SYDVKM come from the germline V gene. CDR3 size: 15 residues. The CDR3 loop reads CASSRLAGVTGELFF. The CDR3 DNA reads as TGTGCCAGCAGCCGACTAGCGGGAGTGACCGGGGAGCTGTTTTTT.

The table lists this clonotype with many counts. This sequence joins TRBV28 and TRBJ2-3; TRBD2 matches 11 bases. Germline lookup yields CDR1 MDHEN and CDR2 SYDVKM. The CDR3 contains 16 residues. The V segment lost 6 bases and the J segment 1 base; nucleotides outside the gene matches: 6. CDR3 sequence: CASRKWGLAGTDTQYF. The CDR3 nucleotides read TGTGCCAGCAGGAAATGGGGACTAGCGGGCACAGATACGCAGTATTTT.

The chain links TRBV6-5 to TRBJ2-1; D may match TRBD1 or TRBD2 (5 bases each). The CDR3 covers 17 residues. V gave up 3 bases and J gave up 4 bases, with 19 bases separating them. The germline V gene has CDR1 MNHEY and CDR2 SVGAGI. CDR3 sequence reads: CASSYLGLGVSYNEQFF. The CDR3 DNA sequence: TGTGCCAGCAGTTATTTGGGATTGGGGGTTTCTTACAATGAGCAGTTCTTC.

The gene calls are TRBV7-2 and TRBJ1-5, with 8 bases fitting TRBD1. After removal of 2 bases from V and 2 bases from J, the junction contained 2 bases not matched to a gene. Germline V gene data show CDR1 as SGHTA and CDR2 as FQGNSA. The CDR3 has 15 residues. CDR3 bases: TGTGCCAGCAGCTTAACGACAGGGGGCAATCAGCCCCAGCATTTT. It yields the protein CASSLTTGGNQPQHF. Full variable domain (rest looked up from reference TRBV7-2 and TRBJ1-5): GAGVSQSPSNKVTEKGKDVELRCDPISGHTALYWYRQSLGQGLEFLIYFQGNSAPDKSGLPSDRFSAERTGGSVSTLTIQRTQQEDSAVYLCASSLTTGGNQPQHFGDGTRLSIL.

This clonotype has only a few counts. The chain uses TRBV29-1 and TRBJ2-3, with 8 bases aligning to TRBD2. CDR1 is SQVTM and CDR2 is ANQGSEA in the germline V gene. V gave up 3 bases and J gave up 5 bases; unmatched junction bases: 7. The CDR3 is made up of 14 amino acids. The CDR3 DNA is TGCAGCGTTGATCCAGCGGGAGTGCGAGATACGCAGTATTTT. Residues: CSVDPAGVRDTQYF.

In its sample, this clonotype was seen a few times. The V and J genes are TRBV4-1 and TRBJ2-7; D not resolved. This CDR3 contains 14 residues. The V gene lost 1 base and the J gene lost 6 bases, with 13 bases spanning the gap. Germline loops: CDR1 MGHRA, CDR2 YSYEKL. Here the CDR3 reads CASSQVLGQAEQYF. CDR3 coding DNA: TGCGCCAGCAGCCAAGTGTTAGGGCAGGCCGAGCAGTACTTC.

The chain uses TRBV5-1 and TRBJ2-4, with 11 bases aligning to TRBD2. With the DNA end fitting TRBJ2-7 better, the J assignment may be wrong. The CDR3 has 15 residues. CDR1 and CDR2 from the germline V gene are SGHRS and YFSETQ. The CDR3 loop reads CASSSATSGALEQYF. The CDR3 nucleotides read TGCGCCAGCAGCTCAGCGACTAGCGGGGCCCTCGAGCAGTACTTC.

This clonotype showed up just a few times. The V gene is TRBV7-2, the J gene TRBJ1-2, with D perhaps TRBD1 (5 bases). CDR1 and CDR2 (germline): SGHTA, FQGNSA. The ends were cut back, 5 bases at V and 4 bases at J, with 14 bases in the middle. The CDR3 covers 14 residues. CDR3 coding DNA: TGTGCCAGCAGCCCGAAGACCGGGGGCTATGGCTACACCTTC. Protein product: CASSPKTGGYGYTF.

This chain links TRBV6-6 with TRBJ1-1; 12 bases line up with TRBD1. J lost 6 bases, V lost 9 bases, and 17 bases had no gene match. This CDR3 comprises 17 residues. In germline, CDR1 is MNHNY, CDR2 SVGAGI (reference sequence). The CDR3 DNA reads as TGTGCCAGTACCCTCATCCAAGCCGGGACAGGGGGCCCTGAAGCTTTCTTT. Its translation: CASTLIQAGTGGPEAFF.

V gene TRBV29-1 combines with J gene TRBJ2-5; D is unresolved. From germline, CDR1 is SQVTM and CDR2 ANQGSEA. This CDR3 is 15 amino acids long. V lost 4 bases and J lost 5, with 20 bases in between. The CDR3 reads CSVVFGAPTRETQYF. CDR3 sequence (DNA): TGCAGCGTTGTATTTGGAGCGCCAACGCGGGAGACCCAGTACTTC.

This clonotype was picked up a small number of times. V gene TRBV7-2 combines with J gene TRBJ2-1, with TRBD2 identical over 7 bases. The junction had 6 bases not matched to a gene; V was cut back by 5 bases and J by 5 bases. This CDR3 is built from 14 residues. Germline lookup yields CDR1 SGHTA and CDR2 FQGNSA. The CDR3 nucleotides are TGTGCCAGCAGCCCCCTAAGCGGGAACAATGAGCAGTTCTTC. Its protein is CASSPLSGNNEQFF.

The chain is built from TRBV29-1 and TRBJ2-1; D might be TRBD1 (5 bases). V lost 6 bases and J lost 4, with 19 bases in between. The length of the CDR3 is 15 residues. Looked up from germline, CDR1 is SQVTM and CDR2 is ANQGSEA. The CDR3 DNA follows: TGCAGCGTCGAACGAATCGGACAAGGGTACAATGAGCAGTTCTTC. Protein sequence: CSVERIGQGYNEQFF.

This clonotype came up many times. The rearrangement uses TRBV2 and TRBJ1-4, with 8 nucleotides matching TRBD1. Germline CDR1 and CDR2: SNHLY and FYNNEI. The V and J ends lost 10 bases and 0 bases, in that order; junction bases with no gene match: 13. This CDR3 region has 17 residues. The CDR3 here is CATKAAGGYATNEKLFF. In DNA form, the CDR3 reads TGTGCCACCAAAGCGGCAGGGGGCTACGCAACTAATGAAAAACTGTTTTTT.

For this clonotype: The junction differs from germline at one of its ends, possibly a read error. The rearrangement uses TRBV3-1 and TRBJ2-4; D remains ambiguous. The CDR3 extends over 13 amino acids. Per the germline V gene, CDR1 is LGHDT and CDR2 is YNNKEL (reference sequence). The CDR3 loop is CASGQLAKNIQYF. As DNA, the CDR3 is TGTGCCAGCGGCCAGCTAGCCAAAAACATTCAGTACTTC.

This CDR3 reads CASSQQGLLAKNIQYF. The CDR3 DNA sequence: TGCGCCAGCAGCCAACAAGGATTACTAGCCAAAAACATTCAGTACTTC. The rearrangement joins TRBV4-1 to TRBJ2-4; D is unresolved. This CDR3 comprises 16 residues. CDR1 is MGHRA, CDR2 YSYEKL, per germline. Deletions cut 2 bases from V and 0 bases from J, with 11 bases between.

The V and J genes are TRBV29-1 and TRBJ2-1, with 7 bases lining up with TRBD2. With 8 bases clipped from V and 5 bases from J, the junction kept 12 bases outside the gene matches. This CDR3 contains 14 residues. Germline loops: CDR1 SQVTM, CDR2 ANQGSEA. The CDR3: CSTPAGGSHNEQFF. The CDR3 nucleotides read TGCAGCACCCCTGCGGGCGGGAGTCACAATGAGCAGTTCTTC.

V usage is TRBV12-3 or TRBV12-4 and J usage is TRBJ2-6; unclear D gene. V dropped 6 bases and J dropped 2 bases, with 8 bases sitting between them. This CDR3 spans 14 amino acids. The CDR3: CASSLYAGANVLTF. Written as DNA, the CDR3 is TGTGCCAGCAGCCTGTACGCTGGGGCCAACGTCCTGACTTTC.

The CDR3 DNA reads TGTGCCAGCAGGCCATCTACGAGCTCCTACAATGAGCAGTACTTC. Its translation: CASRPSTSSYNEQYF. This chain joins TRBV27 and TRBJ2-1; D gene unclear. The end of the DNA is better explained by TRBJ2-7, so the J call may be wrong. CDR3 length: 15 amino acids. Germline V gene data show CDR1 as MNHEY and CDR2 as SMNVEV (reference sequence).

This clonotype came up once. The chain recombines TRBV28 with TRBJ2-7; no reliable D call. Trimming cost V 7 bases and J 4 bases, with 14 bases left between them. Germline CDR1 MDHEN, CDR2 SYDVKM. The CDR3 length is 13 residues. The CDR3: CASTQGPAYEQYF. CDR3 nucleotide sequence: TGTGCCAGCACTCAAGGGCCCGCGTACGAGCAGTACTTC.

The chain carries TRBV6-2 or TRBV6-3 and TRBJ2-5; D assignment may be TRBD1 or TRBD2 (5 bases each). This CDR3 contains 14 residues. Between the trimmed V and J ends, which lost 7 bases and 3 bases, there was a span of 15 bases. The germline gives CDR1 MNHEY, CDR2 SVGEGT. In nucleotides, the CDR3 is TGTGCCAGCAACCGAAGGGGAGACGAAGAGACCCAGTACTTC. Its protein is CASNRRGDEETQYF.

The table lists this clonotype with a few counts. The junction differs from germline at one of its ends, possibly a read error. V is TRBV29-1 and J is TRBJ2-1; 9 positions match TRBD2. The CDR3 length is 17 residues. CDR1 and CDR2 from the germline V gene are SQVTM and ANQGSEA. In DNA form, the CDR3 reads TGCAGCGTCGAAGGGGTCGCTAGCGGGATGACATACAATGAGCAGTTCTTC. It is translated as CSVEGVASGMTYNEQFF.